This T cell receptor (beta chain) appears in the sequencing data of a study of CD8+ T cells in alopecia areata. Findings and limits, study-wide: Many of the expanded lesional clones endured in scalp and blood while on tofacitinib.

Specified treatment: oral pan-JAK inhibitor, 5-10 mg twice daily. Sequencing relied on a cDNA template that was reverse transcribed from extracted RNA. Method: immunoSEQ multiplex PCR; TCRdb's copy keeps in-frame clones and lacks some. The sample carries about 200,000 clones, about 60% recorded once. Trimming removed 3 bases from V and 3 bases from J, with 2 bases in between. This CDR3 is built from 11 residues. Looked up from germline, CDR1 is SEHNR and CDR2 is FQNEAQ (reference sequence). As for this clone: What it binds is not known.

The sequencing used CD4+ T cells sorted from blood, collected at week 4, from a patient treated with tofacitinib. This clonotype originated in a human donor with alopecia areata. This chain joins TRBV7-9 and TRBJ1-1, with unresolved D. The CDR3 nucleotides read TGTGCCAGCAGCTTTGACACTGAAGCTTTCTTT. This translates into CASSFDTEAFF. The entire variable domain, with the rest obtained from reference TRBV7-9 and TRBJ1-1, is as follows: DTGVSQNPRHKITKRGQNVTFRCDPISEHNRLYWYRQTLGQGPEFLTYFQNEAQLEKSRLLSDRFSAERPKGSFSTLEIQRTEQGDSAMYLCASSFDTEAFFGQGTRLTVV.